This TCR beta chain is from a study of shared clonotypes between healthy human individuals. CD45RO-negative CD8 cells positively selected for CCR7 made up the naive population, which excluded terminally differentiated effector memory CD45RA+ cells. V was clipped by 5 bases and J by 2 bases, with 14 bases between them. CDR1 SGHTA and CDR2 FQGNSA come from the germline V gene. This CDR3 has 15 amino acids. In the authors' workflow: Without quality scores, immunoSEQ junctional reads could not be filtered like full-length reads. The protocol was immunoSEQ multiplex PCR, while the TCRdb copy is restricted to in-frame clones and leaves out a portion. V and J calls and clone size follow that table, whereas D and trimming were derived from the DNA. The profile shows under 1 million clones, more than 85% of them singletons.

The V and J genes are TRBV7-2 and TRBJ2-3; D may be TRBD2 (6 bases). This sequence was found in a young man in good health. The sample taken for sequencing was naive CD8+ T cells sorted from blood. CDR3 in DNA: TGTGCCAGCAGCGGTATGGGGGGTGTCACAGATACGCAGTATTTT. It encodes CASSGMGGVTDTQYF.